What follows are 32 T cell receptor beta chains derived from one specimen sequenced in a study of blood T cells in healthy people across ages. A second about 7 to 11 cycle PCR used barcoded and J-beta primers. TCRdb ran MiXCR on the 5' RACE reads and lists one entry per CDR3 protein. This table has approximately 820,000 distinct CDR3 sequences, around 42% appearing once. The specimen sequenced was blood. These receptors all stem from a man aged 60 to 75 in good health.

In regard to this clonotype: This sequence may be a read error, since a much larger clone differs from it by one base. The chain links TRBV4-1 to TRBJ2-7, with D hard to call. The CDR3 consists of 11 residues. The V gene's germline CDR1 is MGHRA and CDR2 YSYEKL. With 2 bases removed from V and 9 bases from J, the gap between germline ends came to 8 bases. The CDR3 sequence: CASSQTGGQYF. In nucleotides, the CDR3 is TGCGCCAGCAGCCAAACGGGCGGGCAGTACTTC.

This clonotype was found once. CDR3 bases: TGTGCCAGCAGTGCCCCGACAGGGTTCAACGAGCAGTACTTC. Residues: CASSAPTGFNEQYF. The chain joins TRBV6-2 or TRBV6-3 to TRBJ2-5, with 7 bases aligning to TRBD1. The J call may be incorrect, as the DNA end agrees better with TRBJ2-7. This CDR3 is built from 14 residues. Germline lookup yields CDR1 MNHEY and CDR2 SVGEGT.

The gene calls are TRBV2 and TRBJ1-2, with a possible D match to TRBD1 (5 bases). Trimming pared 11 bases from V and 1 base from J, leaving 14 bases between. This CDR3 spans 13 amino acids. Germline CDR1 is SNHLY and CDR2 is FYNNEI. The CDR3 DNA is TGTGCCGGCTTGTACAGGAGTAACTATGGCTACACCTTC. Amino acids: CAGLYRSNYGYTF.

This clonotype has a handful of counts. This sequence joins TRBV3-1 and TRBJ2-7, with TRBD2 matching over 14 bases. This CDR3 has 17 residues. The V and J ends lost 4 bases and 0 bases, in that order; junction bases with no gene match: 5. Germline V gene sequence: CDR1 LGHDT, CDR2 YNNKEL (reference sequence). DNA for the CDR3: TGTGCCAGCAGCCCCCGGACTAGCGGGAGGACCTCCTACGAGCAGTACTTC. Translation gives CASSPRTSGRTSYEQYF.

J is TRBJ2-1 and V is TRBV10-3; 9 bases fit TRBD2. Germline CDR1 is ENHRY and CDR2 is SYGVKD. There are 15 residues in the CDR3. With V trimmed by 2 bases and J by 4 bases, 3 bases remained unmatched. For the CDR3, the DNA is TGTGCCATCAGTGAGGCTAGCGGGATGTACAATGAGCAGTTCTTC. Protein sequence: CAISEASGMYNEQFF.

The chain carries TRBV20-1 and TRBJ2-7, with unresolved D. The V end lost 3 bases, the J end lost 0 bases, and 6 bases lay between the germline ends. The CDR3 has 12 amino acids. Per the germline V gene, CDR1 is DFQATT and CDR2 is SNEGSKA (reference sequence). CDR3 residues: CSASGVSYEQYF. CDR3 nucleotides: TGCAGTGCTAGTGGCGTCTCCTACGAGCAGTACTTC.

This chain joins TRBV25-1 and TRBJ2-7; D gene unclear. CDR3 length equals 15 residues. Germline V gene sequence: CDR1 MGHDK, CDR2 SYGVNS. V lost 10 bases and J lost 0, with 19 bases in between. The CDR3 reads CANPNTAARSYEQYF. DNA for the CDR3: TGTGCCAACCCGAATACAGCAGCCCGCTCCTACGAGCAGTACTTC.

In its sample, this clonotype was seen a few times. This chain links TRBV15 with TRBJ1-2; D possibly corresponds to TRBD1 (5 bases). Germline CDR1 and CDR2: LNHNV and YYDKDF (reference sequence). Trimming stripped 0 bases from V and 8 bases from J, with 19 bases between. This CDR3 has 16 amino acids. The CDR3 DNA follows: TGTGCCACCAGCAGAGATCTCGAGGGGTTTCTCTACGGCTACACCTTC. Its translation is CATSRDLEGFLYGYTF.

The chain has TRBV20-1 and TRBJ2-7; TRBD2 agrees at 15 bases. Germline lookup yields CDR1 DFQATT and CDR2 SNEGSKA (reference sequence). J lost 4 bases, V lost 3 bases, and 1 base had no gene match. The CDR3 extends over 14 amino acids. The CDR3, as DNA: TGCAGTGCTAGGGGACTAGCGGGGGGATACGAGCAGTACTTC. Residues: CSARGLAGGYEQYF.

This sequence joins TRBV5-1 and TRBJ1-2, with no clear D. CDR3 size: 13 residues. Germline CDR1 SGHRS, CDR2 YFSETQ. V lost 5 bases, J lost 3 bases, and 11 bases lay in between. CDR3 sequence: CASRADVYYGYTF. The CDR3 nucleotides are TGCGCCAGCAGGGCGGACGTCTACTATGGCTACACCTTC.

Notes on this clonotype: One base away lies a much larger clone, so this may be a sequencing read error. The chain joins TRBV27 to TRBJ2-5; 9 nucleotides line up with TRBD1. The CDR3 is 14 residues long. The V and J ends lost 6 bases and 4 bases, in that order; junction bases with no gene match: 6. Germline V CDR1 and CDR2: MNHEY, SMNVEV (reference sequence). CDR3 region: CASRKRDRAETQYF. The DNA of the CDR3 is TGTGCCAGCAGGAAACGGGACAGGGCAGAGACCCAGTACTTC.

The V and J genes are TRBV30 and TRBJ2-4, with D possibly being TRBD1 or TRBD2 (6 bases each). Trimming took off 2 bases at V and 4 bases at J, with 12 bases between the two ends. In germline, CDR1 is GTSNPN, CDR2 SVGIG (reference sequence). This CDR3 is 14 amino acids long. The chain's CDR3 is CAWSFGGRKNIQYF. The CDR3 region has the DNA TGTGCCTGGAGTTTTGGGGGGCGAAAAAACATTCAGTACTTC.

CDR3 nucleotides: TGTGCCAGCAGCTTAGGACTGGGATCGCGAGAGACCCAGTACTTC. Translation gives CASSLGLGSRETQYF. This chain links TRBV11-2 with TRBJ2-5, with no clear D. From germline, CDR1 is SGHAT and CDR2 FQNNGV. V lost 1 base to trimming and J lost 4 bases, with 13 bases between them. The CDR3 spans 15 residues.

This clonotype appeared a few times. The chain couples TRBV2 to TRBJ1-2; TRBD1 might be the D (6 bases). Germline V gives CDR1 SNHLY, CDR2 FYNNEI. The CDR3 loop spans 15 amino acids. V shed 8 bases and J shed 7 bases, with 23 bases lying between them. The CDR3 here is CASVITQGGSAGYTF. In nucleotides, the CDR3 is TGTGCCAGCGTGATAACGCAAGGGGGAAGCGCTGGCTACACCTTC.

The V gene is TRBV20-1, the J gene TRBJ2-7; no definite D call. V gave up 6 bases and J gave up 7 bases, with 16 bases separating them. Germline values: CDR1 DFQATT, CDR2 SNEGSKA (reference sequence). CDR3 length: 12 residues. The CDR3: CSAKGQYNEQYF. In nucleotides, the CDR3 is TGCAGTGCCAAGGGCCAATACAATGAGCAGTACTTC.

The chain recombines TRBV7-2 with TRBJ1-5, with D maybe TRBD1 (5 bases). The V gene lost 4 bases and the J gene lost 4 bases, with 11 bases spanning the gap. Germline values: CDR1 SGHTA, CDR2 FQGNSA. CDR3 length: 14 amino acids. CDR3 amino acids: CASSYMGGNQPQHF. The CDR3 region has the DNA TGTGCCAGCAGCTATATGGGGGGGAATCAGCCCCAGCATTTT.

The chain links TRBV7-9 to TRBJ2-4; the D is unclear. The DNA end is more similar to TRBJ2-7, so the J call may be wrong. The germline CDR1 and CDR2 sequences are SEHNR and FQNEAQ (reference sequence). The CDR3 spans 15 residues. CDR3 region: CASSLGNNSPNEQYF. CDR3 sequence (DNA): TGTGCCAGCAGCTTAGGGAATAACTCTCCTAACGAGCAGTACTTC.

The chain combines TRBV10-3 with TRBJ2-1; 7 positions match TRBD1. Trimming took 4 bases from V and 0 from J; bases not matched to a gene: 3. The CDR3 loop spans 15 amino acids. Germline V gene sequence: CDR1 ENHRY, CDR2 SYGVKD. The DNA of the CDR3 is TGTGCCATCAGTGGACAGGGTCTCTCCTACAATGAGCAGTTCTTC. This translates into CAISGQGLSYNEQFF.

In its sample, this clonotype was seen a few times. The rearrangement joins TRBV10-3 to TRBJ1-5; 8 nucleotides line up with TRBD1. CDR1 and CDR2 (germline): ENHRY, SYGVKD. There are 14 residues in the CDR3. The V gene end was trimmed by 6 bases and the J gene end by 3 bases; junction bases not matched to a gene: 4. The CDR3 sequence is CAIRETGDNQPQHF. CDR3 nucleotide sequence: TGTGCCATCAGGGAGACAGGGGACAATCAGCCCCAGCATTTT.

The rearrangement links TRBV7-9 to TRBJ2-7, with TRBD1 as a possible D gene (6 bases). Trimming cost V 0 bases and J 3 bases, with 15 bases left between them. The CDR3 has 16 amino acids. Germline V gives CDR1 SEHNR, CDR2 FQNEAQ (reference sequence). The CDR3 coding sequence is TGTGCCAGCAGCTTAGCTACAGGGAAAATTAACTACGAGCAGTACTTC. Its protein product is CASSLATGKINYEQYF.

The rearrangement links TRBV20-1 to TRBJ1-2; 9 nucleotides agree with TRBD1. CDR1 is DFQATT and CDR2 is SNEGSKA in the germline V gene (reference sequence). The length of the CDR3 is 13 residues. V was clipped by 6 bases and J by 2 bases; unmatched bases: 4. The CDR3 loop is CSAGTGRNYGYTF. The CDR3 DNA reads as TGCAGTGCAGGGACAGGGAGAAACTATGGCTACACCTTC.

The rearrangement joins TRBV4-3 to TRBJ1-2, with D unresolved. The CDR3 contains 14 residues. Per the germline V gene, CDR1 is LGHNA and CDR2 is YSLEER. Trimming took 4 bases from V and 7 from J, leaving 16 bases between them. The CDR3 DNA is TGCGCCAGCAGCCCAGACCAAAAGGGTAGTGGCTACACCTTC. This codes for CASSPDQKGSGYTF.

The genes are TRBV9 and TRBJ2-7; 7 bases line up with TRBD2. Trimming cost V 0 bases and J 6 bases; bases outside gene matches: 6. The CDR3 has 14 amino acids. Germline-derived CDR1 and CDR2 are SGDLS and YYNGEE. The CDR3 protein is CASSVVPWGGEQYF. The CDR3 nucleotides are TGTGCCAGCAGCGTAGTCCCCTGGGGGGGCGAGCAGTACTTC.

As regards this clonotype: The junction does not match germline at one end; this may be a read error. The chain joins TRBV20-1 to TRBJ2-7, with 8 positions matching TRBD2. Per germline, CDR1 DFQATT and CDR2 SNEGSKA (reference sequence). This CDR3 comprises 14 residues. CDR3 region: CSAAKREYSHEQYF. As DNA, the CDR3 is TGCAGTGCTGCTAAGCGGGAGTACTCCCACGAGCAGTACTTC.

The V and J genes are TRBV4-1 and TRBJ2-5; D not certain. The length of the CDR3 is 14 residues. Trimming removed 4 bases from V and 7 bases from J, with 16 bases in between. Germline values: CDR1 MGHRA, CDR2 YSYEKL. The CDR3 nucleotides are TGCGCCAGCAGCCCCGCGATTGGCCCGGGGACCCAGTACTTC. Amino acid sequence: CASSPAIGPGTQYF.

The chain joins TRBV5-1 to TRBJ1-4; D unclear. CDR1 and CDR2 (germline): SGHRS, YFSETQ. The CDR3 loop spans 17 amino acids. Between the trimmed V and J ends, which lost 2 bases and 5 bases, there was a span of 19 bases. This CDR3 is CASSLKGTQTINEKLFF. For the CDR3, the DNA is TGCGCCAGCAGCTTAAAGGGCACGCAAACCATCAATGAAAAACTGTTTTTT.

The rearrangement uses TRBV24-1 and TRBJ1-2; the D gene is possibly TRBD1 (5 bases). V lost 3 bases, J lost 10 bases, and 11 bases lay in between. CDR1 and CDR2 (germline): KGHDR, SFDVKD. The CDR3 is 12 amino acids. This chain's CDR3 is CATSDRWGSYTF. As DNA, the CDR3 is TGTGCCACCAGTGATCGGTGGGGGTCCTACACCTTC.

This clonotype was seen only a few times. The rearrangement uses TRBV4-3 and TRBJ1-2, with 10 nucleotides matching TRBD1. Losses at the gene ends were 4 bases for V and 7 bases for J; bases not matched to a gene: 6. The CDR3 runs 14 residues. From germline, CDR1 is LGHNA and CDR2 YSLEER. The chain's CDR3 is CASSRDRDRGGYTF. CDR3 nucleotide sequence: TGCGCCAGCAGCCGCGACCGGGACAGGGGTGGCTACACCTTC.

This clonotype was observed a few times. This chain joins TRBV20-1 and TRBJ2-1, with 11 bases identical to TRBD2. Trimming at V came to 3 bases and at J to 4 bases, leaving 11 bases not matched to a gene. This CDR3 has 17 amino acids. Germline V gives CDR1 DFQATT, CDR2 SNEGSKA (reference sequence). The CDR3 loop is CSASILAGAERYNEQFF. The CDR3 region has the DNA TGCAGTGCTAGTATACTAGCGGGGGCCGAGCGTTACAATGAGCAGTTCTTC.

This clonotype has just a few counts. The chain joins TRBV7-2 to TRBJ2-7; 12 nucleotides match TRBD2. This CDR3 has 18 amino acids. V was pared by 3 bases and J by 0 bases, with 9 bases of the junction left unmatched. Germline V gene sequence: CDR1 SGHTA, CDR2 FQGNSA. This chain's CDR3 is CASSLRTSGEVSSYEQYF. The CDR3 nucleotides are TGTGCCAGCAGCTTGAGGACTAGCGGGGAAGTAAGCTCCTACGAGCAGTACTTC. Supplemented by reference TRBV7-2 and TRBJ2-7, the full variable domain reads GAGVSQSPSNKVTEKGKDVELRCDPISGHTALYWYRQSLGQGLEFLIYFQGNSAPDKSGLPSDRFSAERTGGSVSTLTIQRTQQEDSAVYLCASSLRTSGEVSSYEQYFGPGTRLTVT.

This clonotype has just one count. The chain carries TRBV6-1 and TRBJ1-2, with D maybe TRBD1 (6 bases). CDR1 and CDR2 (germline): MNHNS, SASEGT. There are 11 residues in the CDR3. The V and J ends lost 11 bases and 7 bases respectively, with 14 bases between them. The CDR3 nucleotides are TGTGCCGGATCGGACAGTGTTGGCTACACCTTC. This encodes CAGSDSVGYTF.

The gene calls are TRBV5-1 and TRBJ2-1; D is ambiguous. The CDR3 is 12 residues long. CDR1 SGHRS and CDR2 YFSETQ come from the germline V gene. V lost 4 bases and J lost 7, with 9 bases in between. As DNA, the CDR3 is TGCGCCAGCAGCCATTACAGAAATGAGCAGTTCTTC. Protein product: CASSHYRNEQFF.